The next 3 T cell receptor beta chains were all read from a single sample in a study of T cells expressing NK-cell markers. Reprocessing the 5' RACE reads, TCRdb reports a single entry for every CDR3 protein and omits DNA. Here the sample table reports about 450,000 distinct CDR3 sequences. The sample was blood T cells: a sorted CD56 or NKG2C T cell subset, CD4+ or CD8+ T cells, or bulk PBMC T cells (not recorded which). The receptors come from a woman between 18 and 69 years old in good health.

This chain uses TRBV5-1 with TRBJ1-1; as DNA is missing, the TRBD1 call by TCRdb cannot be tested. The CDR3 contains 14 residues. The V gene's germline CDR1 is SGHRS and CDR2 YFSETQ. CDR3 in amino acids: CASSDRGMNTEAFF.

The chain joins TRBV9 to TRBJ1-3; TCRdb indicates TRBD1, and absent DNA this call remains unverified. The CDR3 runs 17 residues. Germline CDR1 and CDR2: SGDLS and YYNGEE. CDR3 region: CASSPGGRFLSGNTIYF. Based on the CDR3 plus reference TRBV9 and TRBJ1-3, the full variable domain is DSGVTQTPKHLITATGQRVTLRCSPRSGDLSVYWYQQSLDQGLQFLIQYYNGEERAKGNILERFSAQQFPDLHSELNLSSLELGDSALYFCASSPGGRFLSGNTIYFGEGSWLTVV.

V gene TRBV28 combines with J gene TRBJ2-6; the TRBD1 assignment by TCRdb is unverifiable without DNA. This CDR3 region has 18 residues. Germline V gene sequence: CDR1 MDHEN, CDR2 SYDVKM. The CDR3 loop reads CASSLLLLGESGANVLTF.